Shown below are 14 T cell receptor beta chains from a single sample sequenced in a study of blood T cell repertoires in COVID-19. The repertoire was sequenced with immunoSEQ multiplex PCR; TCRdb's copy has only in-frame clones and lacks some. This repertoire shows some 70,000 clones, less than 90% found once; its top ten account for 2.5% to 3%. The sample consisted of peripheral blood. Every receptor here comes from an older man with acute or convalescent COVID-19.

The chain couples TRBV10-2 to TRBJ2-7; 8 bases align to TRBD1. Unmatched junction bases numbered 9, after V lost 6 bases and J lost 5 bases. The CDR3 sequence is 14 residues long. Germline lookup yields CDR1 WSHSY and CDR2 SAAADI. The CDR3 nucleotides read TGCGCCAGCAGGTTGGACAGGGCGTTCAACGAGCAGTACTTC. This sequence encodes CASRLDRAFNEQYF.

This clone was seen a single time. This sequence joins TRBV30 and TRBJ1-4; D might be TRBD1 (6 bases). Germline loops: CDR1 GTSNPN, CDR2 SVGIG (reference sequence). Trimming removed 0 bases at V and 6 bases at J, with 11 bases between. This CDR3 is 14 amino acids long. The CDR3 sequence is CAWSVPPGDEKLFF. Here the CDR3 DNA reads TGTGCCTGGAGTGTACCTCCAGGGGATGAAAAACTGTTTTTT.

This clone was seen only once. The chain is built from TRBV18 and TRBJ1-3, with TRBD1 identical over 7 bases. CDR1 is KGHSH, CDR2 LQKENI, per germline. V shed 3 bases and J 1 base; nucleotides not matched to a gene: 12. The CDR3 runs to 18 residues. CDR3 in DNA: TGTGCCAGCTCACCCAACCGGGGACAGCGCCTGTCTGGAAACACCATATATTTT. Amino acids: CASSPNRGQRLSGNTIYF.

The chain is built from TRBV9 and TRBJ2-2, with D possibly TRBD2 on 6 matching bases. The CDR3 contains 13 residues. V was cut by 0 bases and J by 7 bases, with 7 bases left in between. Germline assignment: CDR1 SGDLS and CDR2 YYNGEE. The CDR3 sequence: CASSVAGGGELFF. The CDR3 region has the DNA TGTGCCAGCAGCGTAGCCGGGGGCGGGGAGCTGTTTTTT.

The chain uses TRBV5-1 and TRBJ2-5; TRBD2 agrees at 10 bases. This CDR3 spans 17 amino acids. The V gene's germline CDR1 is SGHRS and CDR2 YFSETQ. V shed 0 bases and J 2 bases; nucleotides not matched to a gene: 7. This CDR3 reads CASSLDGVAGGQETQYF. In nucleotides, the CDR3 is TGCGCCAGCAGCTTGGATGGGGTAGCGGGAGGTCAAGAGACCCAGTACTTC.

The V call is TRBV6-5, the J call TRBJ1-6; no clear D gene. Germline CDR1 and CDR2: MNHEY and SVGAGI. Trimming removed 0 bases at V and 7 bases at J, with 7 bases between. This CDR3 contains 14 residues. Here the CDR3 reads CASSYSAGNSPLHF. As DNA, the CDR3 is TGTGCCAGCAGTTACTCGGCGGGAAATTCACCCCTCCACTTT.

The rearrangement uses TRBV5-5 and TRBJ2-7; no definite D call. CDR1 SGHKS and CDR2 YYEKEE come from the germline V gene (reference sequence). The CDR3 is 14 residues long. V lost 4 bases to trimming and J lost 0 bases, with 11 bases between them. CDR3 residues: CASSVEVSSYEQYF. In DNA, the CDR3 is TGTGCCAGCAGCGTCGAAGTGAGCTCCTACGAGCAGTACTTC.

V is TRBV9 and J is TRBJ2-2; D possibly corresponds to TRBD1 (5 bases). The germline gives CDR1 SGDLS, CDR2 YYNGEE. This CDR3 is 20 amino acids long. Trimming took 0 bases from V and 4 from J, leaving 25 bases between them. CDR3 nucleotides: TGTGCCAGCAGCGTAGGGCCCGTGGGCAGGGTAGGTTTTGGCACCGGGGAGCTGTTTTTT. This codes for CASSVGPVGRVGFGTGELFF.

The J gene is TRBJ2-3, the V gene TRBV19, with 7 nucleotides matching TRBD2. The length of the CDR3 is 12 residues. Germline CDR1 reads LNHDA; CDR2 reads SQIVND (reference sequence). V gave up 10 bases and J gave up 2 bases; unmatched junction bases: 3. CDR3 nucleotide sequence: TGTGCCATCCGGGACTACACAGATACGCAGTATTTT. It translates to CAIRDYTDTQYF.

The chain joins TRBV10-1 to TRBJ1-1, with D possibly being TRBD1 (6 bases). The CDR3 runs 13 residues. Germline loops: CDR1 WNHNN, CDR2 SYGVQD (reference sequence). Trimming removed 6 bases at V and 0 bases at J, with 8 bases between. The CDR3 loop reads CASSRQVNTEAFF. CDR3 DNA sequence: TGCGCCAGCAGCAGACAGGTGAACACTGAAGCTTTCTTT.

The chain links TRBV3-1 (or the pseudogene TRBV3-2) to TRBJ2-3; 12 bases agree with TRBD2. With 4 bases clipped from V and 2 bases from J, the junction kept 13 bases outside the gene matches. The length of the CDR3 is 19 residues. Germline CDR1 reads LGHDT; CDR2 reads YNNKEL (reference sequence). In DNA, the CDR3 is TGTGCCAGCAGCCCCCCTACCAAAGGACTAGCGGGGTACACAGATACGCAGTATTTT. Its protein is CASSPPTKGLAGYTDTQYF.

CDR3 protein: CASAGQSETQYF. The DNA for the CDR3 is TGTGCCAGTGCGGGACAGTCGGAGACCCAGTACTTC. This chain joins TRBV2 and TRBJ2-5, with a possible D match to TRBD1 (7 bases). Germline V CDR1 and CDR2: SNHLY, FYNNEI. The CDR3 extends over 12 amino acids. V gave up 9 bases and J gave up 5 bases, with 13 bases separating them. Drawing the rest from reference TRBV2 and TRBJ2-5, the complete variable domain is EPEVTQTPSHQVTQMGQEVILRCVPISNHLYFYWYRQILGQKVEFLVSFYNNEISEKSEIFDDQFSVERPDGSNFTLKIRSTKLEDSAMYFCASAGQSETQYFGPGTRLLVL.

The chain recombines TRBV6-2 or TRBV6-3 with TRBJ1-3; 8 bases agree with TRBD1. The CDR3 runs 16 residues. Per germline, CDR1 MNHEY and CDR2 SVGEGT. V lost 6 bases to trimming and J lost 4 bases; unmatched junction nucleotides: 11. In DNA form, the CDR3 reads TGTGCCAGCAGCAAGCCTCAGGGGGCGAGAGGAAACACCATATATTTT. Translated: CASSKPQGARGNTIYF.

This chain joins TRBV18 and TRBJ1-5; 11 nucleotides agree with TRBD1. This CDR3 comprises 16 residues. Germline V CDR1 and CDR2: KGHSH, LQKENI. With 4 bases clipped from V and 2 bases from J, the junction kept 4 bases outside the gene matches. As DNA, the CDR3 is TGTGCCAGCTCACAAGGACAGGGGGCTGGCAATCAGCCCCAGCATTTT. Amino acid sequence: CASSQGQGAGNQPQHF.